The 4 T cell receptor beta chains presented below share a single source sample, sequenced in a study of monozygotic twins with inflammatory bowel disease. One entry per CDR3 protein, without DNA, is what TCRdb gives after re-calling the 5' RACE reads. This sample's clone table lists about 300,000 distinct CDR3 sequences. Sequencing was carried out using blood. These receptors were collected from a human donor with ulcerative colitis or Crohn's disease, or a healthy co-twin of an affected twin (not recorded which).

This rearrangement joins TRBV19 to TRBJ1-4; the TCRdb D gene call, TRBD1, has no DNA to confirm it. Germline assignment: CDR1 LNHDA and CDR2 SQIVND (reference sequence). This CDR3 has 14 amino acids. CDR3 sequence: CASKGGAVGEKLFF.

The chain recombines TRBV5-1 with TRBJ2-1; TCRdb outputs TRBD2, but without DNA this stays unchecked. Germline lookup yields CDR1 SGHRS and CDR2 YFSETQ. This CDR3 spans 14 amino acids. CDR3 in amino acids: CASSIRLAGNEQFF.

The chain carries TRBV27 and TRBJ2-7; TCRdb's assignment of TRBD1 cannot be checked, as there is no DNA. The CDR3 has 14 residues. Germline CDR1 is MNHEY and CDR2 is SMNVEV (reference sequence). The chain's CDR3 is CASSLSIVTPFQYF.

The chain links TRBV24-1 to TRBJ2-1; TCRdb proposes TRBD2, but this gene call is untestable without DNA. The CDR3 is 16 residues long. Germline-derived CDR1 and CDR2 are KGHDR and SFDVKD. The CDR3 loop is CATSDFGTIDYNEQFF.